This TCR beta chain is drawn from a study of blood T cells in healthy people across ages. Whole-study results and caveats: Roughly linear declines in TCR beta diversity per million T cells occurred with age.

This clonotype was found a few times. The antigen remains unidentified. Then a second PCR, running roughly 7 to 11 cycles, was carried out with a sample-barcoded 5' primer and a J-beta primer mix. TCRdb reanalysed the 5' RACE reads using MiXCR and keeps one entry per CDR3 protein. The repertoire holds 540,000 or so distinct CDR3 sequences, with under 30% as singletons. Each donor supplied roughly 9.2 milliliters of peripheral blood. Germline V lookup: CDR1 MNHEY, CDR2 SMNVEV (reference sequence). With 7 bases clipped from V and 1 base from J, the junction kept 3 bases outside the gene matches. This CDR3 spans 13 amino acids. The same specimen was also included in a second study, on T cells of mothers and their children. Per that study: For each mother, over 9 million TCR beta CDR3 reads were obtained, and for each child, a few million. Related mother-child pairs showed slightly, non-significantly higher overlap than unrelated pairs.

The sample comprised blood. The V and J genes are TRBV27 and TRBJ1-1; 7 bases agree with TRBD1. This TCR derives from a boy aged 5-17 years in good health. The CDR3 DNA reads TGTGCCAGCAAACAGGGGCCGAACACTGAAGCTTTCTTT. Translating gives CASKQGPNTEAFF.